The 24 T cell receptor beta chains below come from one sample, sequenced in a study of OX40 agonist ivuxolimab in advanced cancers. Here immunoSEQ multiplex PCR was the method, and the copy in TCRdb shows in-frame clones only, minus some. Among around 84,000 clones listed, around 90% were seen once. The sequencing used CD4+ or CD8+ T cells sorted from blood, collected in a trial of the OX40 agonist ivuxolimab. These receptors were obtained from an adult with an advanced solid tumor such as melanoma, head and neck, liver or kidney cancer.

This chain joins TRBV29-1 and TRBJ2-5, with a tentative D call TRBD2 (7 bases). V shed 0 bases and J shed 5 bases, with 22 bases lying between them. The germline CDR1 and CDR2 sequences are SQVTM and ANQGSEA. The CDR3 loop spans 17 amino acids. The CDR3 protein is CSVEDRSGGASVETQYF. The CDR3 nucleotides read TGCAGCGTTGAAGATCGTAGTGGGGGGGCCTCCGTCGAGACCCAGTACTTC.

This rearrangement joins TRBV10-2 to TRBJ2-7; the D gene is possibly TRBD2 (6 bases). With 8 bases removed from V and 0 bases from J, the gap between germline ends came to 26 bases. Germline loops: CDR1 WSHSY, CDR2 SAAADI. The length of the CDR3 is 18 residues. CDR3 DNA: TGCGCCAGCTCGGGAGTAACTACCGTTCTACCGGGCTCCTACGAGCAGTACTTC. Translating gives CASSGVTTVLPGSYEQYF.

The gene calls are TRBV5-1 and TRBJ1-4; 9 nucleotides agree with TRBD1. The length of the CDR3 is 14 residues. Germline V gene sequence: CDR1 SGHRS, CDR2 YFSETQ. V gave up 4 bases and J gave up 8 bases; unmatched junction bases: 6. In DNA, the CDR3 is TGCGCCAGCAGCATCGGGACAGGGAAGGAAAAACTGTTTTTT. It encodes CASSIGTGKEKLFF.

The chain recombines TRBV5-4 with TRBJ2-3; D gene ambiguous. The CDR3 runs 13 residues. Trimming left V 2 bases short and J 4 bases short, with 8 bases between. Germline V CDR1 and CDR2: SGHNT, YYREEE (reference sequence). CDR3 protein: CASSFHPPDTQYF. DNA for the CDR3: TGTGCCAGCAGCTTTCATCCACCAGATACGCAGTATTTT.

The chain couples TRBV6-1 to TRBJ1-2; 8 nucleotides match TRBD1. Trimming cost V 5 bases and J 4 bases; bases outside gene matches: 6. The CDR3 is 14 residues long. Germline assignment: CDR1 MNHNS and CDR2 SASEGT. The chain's CDR3 is CASSIPGQVYGYTF. The DNA of the CDR3 is TGTGCCAGCAGTATACCGGGACAGGTCTATGGCTACACCTTC.

The chain combines TRBV5-1 with TRBJ1-1; no definite D call. The germline V gene encodes CDR1 SGHRS and CDR2 YFSETQ. Between the trimmed V and J ends, which lost 0 bases and 0 bases, there was a span of 9 bases. The CDR3 spans 15 residues. The CDR3 loop reads CASSLAELMNTEAFF. The DNA of the CDR3 is TGCGCCAGCAGCTTGGCCGAGCTTATGAACACTGAAGCTTTCTTT.

V is TRBV4-2 and J is TRBJ2-5, with D unclear. Germline assignment: CDR1 LGHNA and CDR2 YNFKEQ. The CDR3 spans 13 residues. V was pared by 0 bases and J by 5 bases, with 7 bases between. DNA of the CDR3: TGTGCCAGCAGCCAAGATAGGTGGGAGACCCAGTACTTC. Its protein is CASSQDRWETQYF.

The chain links TRBV5-6 to TRBJ2-7; D is uncertain. This CDR3 is built from 15 residues. Trimming pared 0 bases from V and 4 bases from J, leaving 14 bases between. From germline, CDR1 is SGHDT and CDR2 YYEEEE. This chain's CDR3 is CASSLGSGAGYEQYF. The CDR3 DNA sequence: TGTGCCAGCAGCTTGGGTTCCGGAGCAGGATACGAGCAGTACTTC.

The sample holds one count of this clone. The chain is built from TRBV7-9 and TRBJ2-3, with D hard to call. The CDR3 sequence is 13 residues long. The germline V gene has CDR1 SEHNR and CDR2 FQNEAQ (reference sequence). V lost 1 base to trimming and J lost 3 bases, with 5 bases between them. The DNA for the CDR3 is TGTGCCAGCAGCTTAGGTCGTACAGATACGCAGTATTTT. Translating it yields CASSLGRTDTQYF.

The chain couples TRBV5-1 to TRBJ2-7, with 10 nucleotides matching TRBD1. Per the germline V gene, CDR1 is SGHRS and CDR2 is YFSETQ. The CDR3 consists of 16 residues. V shed 0 bases, J shed 6 bases, and the junction held 9 bases outside the gene matches. The CDR3 is CASSLETRDRGVEQYF. In nucleotides, the CDR3 is TGCGCCAGCAGCTTGGAAACCCGGGACAGGGGCGTCGAGCAGTACTTC.

The chain uses TRBV28 and TRBJ2-7, with a weak D call TRBD2 (5 bases). The CDR3 length is 12 residues. V shed 1 base and J shed 6 bases, with 7 bases lying between them. The V gene's germline CDR1 is MDHEN and CDR2 SYDVKM. The CDR3 loop is CASSLFGVEQYF. The CDR3 region has the DNA TGTGCCAGCAGTTTATTCGGGGTCGAGCAGTACTTC.

This chain links TRBV18 with TRBJ1-5, with 7 positions matching TRBD1. This CDR3 is 15 amino acids long. V shed 3 bases and J 5 bases; nucleotides not matched to a gene: 7. Germline V gives CDR1 KGHSH, CDR2 LQKENI. CDR3 sequence (DNA): TGTGCCAGCTCACCCAGGGACAGTGCGCATCAGCCCCAGCATTTT. It translates to CASSPRDSAHQPQHF.

V and J are TRBV18 and TRBJ2-3, with 9 bases aligning to TRBD2. The J segment lost 2 bases and the V segment lost 6 bases, leaving 9 bases of the junction unmatched. The CDR3 totals 16 residues. Germline CDR1 reads KGHSH; CDR2 reads LQKENI. CDR3 DNA sequence: TGTGCCAGCTCGCCGCCCCTAGCGGGGTTCACAGATACGCAGTATTTT. Translating it yields CASSPPLAGFTDTQYF. Full variable domain (rest looked up from reference TRBV18 and TRBJ2-3): NAGVMQNPRHLVRRRGQEARLRCSPMKGHSHVYWYRQLPEEGLKFMVYLQKENIIDESGMPKERFSAEFPKEGPSILRIQQVVRGDSAAYFCASSPPLAGFTDTQYFGPGTRLTVL.

This clone was observed a single time. The chain uses TRBV7-2 and TRBJ2-3; a possible D gene is TRBD2 (5 bases). The germline V and J ends were trimmed by 5 bases and 6 bases, with 9 bases remaining between them. The CDR3 consists of 12 residues. Germline V gives CDR1 SGHTA, CDR2 FQGNSA. The CDR3 DNA is TGTGCCAGCAGCCTACCGGGGGATACGCAGTATTTT. Protein: CASSLPGDTQYF.

The chain employs TRBV5-1 and TRBJ1-1; possibly TRBD1 for D (6 bases). The V gene lost 8 bases and the J gene lost 0 bases, with 20 bases spanning the gap. Germline V gene data show CDR1 as SGHRS and CDR2 as YFSETQ. The length of the CDR3 is 16 residues. The DNA for the CDR3 is TGCGCCAGTGCACAGGGTATAACTTCCCTGAACACTGAAGCTTTCTTT. Amino acids: CASAQGITSLNTEAFF.

The chain has TRBV15 and TRBJ2-6; D remains unclear. Germline CDR1 LNHNV, CDR2 YYDKDF (reference sequence). Trimming stripped 0 bases from V and 0 bases from J, with 15 bases between. The CDR3 extends over 19 amino acids. The CDR3 DNA is TGTGCCACCAGCAGAGATGCAGTAAGAGGCCTCTCTGGGGCCAACGTCCTGACTTTC. Encoded protein: CATSRDAVRGLSGANVLTF.

The chain carries TRBV4-3 and TRBJ1-6; D is uncertain. Germline V gene lookup returns CDR1 LGHNA and CDR2 YSLEER. The CDR3 is 17 amino acids. Between the trimmed V and J ends, which lost 0 bases and 9 bases, there was a span of 18 bases. The CDR3 DNA sequence: TGCGCCAGCAGCCAAGAGGCGGACGCCCGTTTAAGTTCACCCCTCCACTTT. Protein product: CASSQEADARLSSPLHF.

This rearrangement joins TRBV29-1 to TRBJ2-1; D is possibly TRBD1 or TRBD2 (5 bases each). This CDR3 spans 13 amino acids. V gave up 6 bases and J gave up 4 bases, with 13 bases separating them. The germline CDR1 and CDR2 sequences are SQVTM and ANQGSEA. For the CDR3, the DNA is TGCAGCGTGAGGGGCTTTGAGTACAATGAGCAGTTCTTC. Encoded protein: CSVRGFEYNEQFF.

The V and J genes are TRBV10-3 and TRBJ1-4; perhaps TRBD1 as D (6 bases). Germline assignment: CDR1 ENHRY and CDR2 SYGVKD. CDR3 length equals 13 residues. The V gene lost 9 bases and the J gene lost 5 bases, with 13 bases spanning the gap. CDR3 sequence reads: CAISPDRNEKLFF. The CDR3 nucleotides read TGTGCCATTTCCCCGGACAGAAATGAAAAACTGTTTTTT.

On this clone itself: This sample also contains other DNA sequences that code for the same CDR3. The V call is TRBV2, the J call TRBJ1-5; D is ambiguous. CDR3 length: 14 residues. V lost 4 bases to trimming and J lost 0 bases, with 7 bases between them. The germline V gene has CDR1 SNHLY and CDR2 FYNNEI. The CDR3 spells CASSGGYSNQPQHF. The CDR3 nucleotides read TGTGCCAGCAGTGGCGGGTATAGCAATCAGCCCCAGCATTTT.

The chain is built from TRBV28 and TRBJ2-7; D assignment may be TRBD1 or TRBD2 (5 bases each). The CDR3 covers 13 residues. Germline V gene sequence: CDR1 MDHEN, CDR2 SYDVKM. V lost 4 bases and J lost 3, with 10 bases in between. The CDR3 DNA sequence: TGTGCCAGCAGTTACGGGGCTCTCTACGAGCAGTACTTC. Encoded protein: CASSYGALYEQYF.

This clone was seen a single time. The chain combines TRBV5-6 with TRBJ2-5; 8 nucleotides align to TRBD1. The CDR3 has 13 amino acids. J gave up 4 bases and V 1 base, and 0 bases lay outside the gene matches. Germline CDR1 is SGHDT and CDR2 is YYEEEE. This CDR3 is CASSLQGAETQYF. CDR3 in DNA: TGTGCCAGCAGCTTGCAGGGGGCAGAGACCCAGTACTTC. The entire variable domain, with the rest obtained from reference TRBV5-6 and TRBJ2-5, is as follows: DAGVTQSPTHLIKTRGQQVTLRCSPKSGHDTVSWYQQALGQGPQFIFQYYEEEERQRGNFPDRFSGHQFPNYSSELNVNALLLGDSALYLCASSLQGAETQYFGPGTRLLVL.

The chain has TRBV6-1 and TRBJ1-3; tentatively, D is TRBD1 (5 bases). CDR1 is MNHNS, CDR2 SASEGT, per germline. The CDR3 has 15 residues. Between the trimmed V and J ends, which lost 6 bases and 0 bases, there was a span of 12 bases. The CDR3 DNA sequence: TGTGCCAGCAGGTCCGGGACGGTCTCTGGAAACACCATATATTTT. Its protein is CASRSGTVSGNTIYF.

The chain links TRBV7-2 to TRBJ2-5; D gene uncertain. This CDR3 spans 15 amino acids. Germline CDR1 SGHTA, CDR2 FQGNSA. V lost 5 bases to trimming and J lost 4 bases, with 17 bases between them. DNA of the CDR3: TGTGCCAGCAGCCCCCACCTCCAGCCCGGAGAGACCCAGTACTTC. The encoded protein is CASSPHLQPGETQYF.